Ten or more counts support the clone carrying this T cell receptor beta chain. Without any cell sorting, about 20-31 mg of bulk tissue yielded co-extracted RNA and DNA. TCR beta cDNA was prepared out of roughly 0.45 ug total RNA by means of a constant-region primer. A slightly modified ARM-PCR protocol with three nested multiplex PCR rounds produced these TCR beta libraries. Amplification in the first two PCR rounds was performed using TRBV1-TRBV30 forward primers and a C-beta reverse primer for approximately 10 cycles each. TCRdb recomputed calls from the multiplex PCR reads with MiXCR, one row per CDR3 protein. This sample has over 45,000 distinct CDR3 sequences, with just over 70% found just once. V lost 7 bases to trimming and J lost 8 bases; unmatched junction nucleotides: 13. Looked up from germline, CDR1 is MNHNS and CDR2 is SASEGT. CDR3 size: 15 residues. These data originate in a study of tumor-infiltrating lymphocytes in primary liver carcinoma.

Sequenced sample: liver tumor tissue from sampling region 5. Subset described: tumor region T5, tumor centre. The chain recombines TRBV6-1 with TRBJ2-3; 9 nucleotides align to TRBD1. The sequence derives from a man aged 35 to 55 with primary liver carcinoma and hepatitis B virus infection. The CDR3 sequence: CASTPLDRGEGTQYF. For the CDR3, the DNA is TGTGCCAGCACCCCCCTGGACAGGGGCGAAGGTACGCAGTATTTT.